There are a few counts of the clone carrying this T cell receptor beta chain. V lost 1 base to trimming and J lost 4 bases, with 7 bases between them. From germline, CDR1 is MNHEY and CDR2 SVGAGI. The CDR3 consists of 13 residues. The sample originates from a study of CD8 T cells in ankylosing spondylitis. MiXCR was run by TCRdb on the 5' RACE reads, yielding one entry per CDR3 protein. The sample includes 150,000 to 200,000 distinct CDR3 sequences, around 20% of them seen just once. Sequenced input: blood, either unsorted or a sorted T cell fraction (not recorded which). The chain uses TRBV6-5 and TRBJ1-1; D uncertain. This receptor was identified in a male donor with ankylosing spondylitis or in good health (not recorded which). For the CDR3, the DNA is TGTGCCAGCAGTTACTTAGGCGGCACTGAAGCTTTCTTT. It codes for CASSYLGGTEAFF.